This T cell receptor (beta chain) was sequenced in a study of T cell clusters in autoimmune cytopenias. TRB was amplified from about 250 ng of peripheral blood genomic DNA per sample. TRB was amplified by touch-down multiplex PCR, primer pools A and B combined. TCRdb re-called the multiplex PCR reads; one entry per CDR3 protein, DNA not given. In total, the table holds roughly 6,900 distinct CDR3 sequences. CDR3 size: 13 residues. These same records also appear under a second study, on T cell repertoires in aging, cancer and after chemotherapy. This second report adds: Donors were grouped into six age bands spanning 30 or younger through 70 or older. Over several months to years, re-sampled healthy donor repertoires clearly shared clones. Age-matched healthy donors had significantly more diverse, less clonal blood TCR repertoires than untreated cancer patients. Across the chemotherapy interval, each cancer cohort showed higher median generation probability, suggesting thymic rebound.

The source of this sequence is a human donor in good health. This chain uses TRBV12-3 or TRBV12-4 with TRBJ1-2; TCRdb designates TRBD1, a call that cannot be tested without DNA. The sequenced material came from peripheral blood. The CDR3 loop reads CASSSRQSSGYTF.